The 18 T cell receptor beta chains below come from one sample, sequenced in a study of blood T cell repertoires in COVID-19. Clones were read by immunoSEQ multiplex PCR, and TCRdb kept only the in-frame ones, dropping some. The sample gives about 47,000 clones, about 88% of which show up once; 2.5% to 3% is in the top ten. The sample taken for sequencing was peripheral blood. Receptor source: a man aged 50 to 59 with acute or convalescent COVID-19.

This clone appeared once. The chain joins TRBV5-5 to TRBJ1-1, with no clear D. CDR3 length: 15 amino acids. Germline CDR1 reads SGHKS; CDR2 reads YYEKEE (reference sequence). The V and J ends lost 9 bases and 0 bases respectively, with 18 bases between them. The CDR3 loop is CATAISQFMNTEAFF. CDR3 DNA sequence: TGTGCCACCGCTATTTCACAGTTCATGAACACTGAAGCTTTCTTT.

The chain is built from TRBV6-5 and TRBJ2-2, with D perhaps TRBD1 (6 bases). Germline values: CDR1 MNHEY, CDR2 SVGAGI. Trimming pared 6 bases from V and 1 base from J, leaving 12 bases between. The CDR3 is 15 residues long. The CDR3 DNA is TGTGCCAGCAGGGCCGGGACAATGAACACCGGGGAGCTGTTTTTT. As protein: CASRAGTMNTGELFF.

This clone was counted a few times. The rearrangement links TRBV20-1 to TRBJ1-2; D is unresolved. Germline V gene sequence: CDR1 DFQATT, CDR2 SNEGSKA (reference sequence). This CDR3 spans 11 amino acids. Trimming left V 1 base short and J 6 bases short, with 6 bases between. This chain's CDR3 is CSARVRHGYTF. Here the CDR3 DNA reads TGCAGTGCTAGAGTCAGGCATGGCTACACCTTC.

V usage is TRBV6-1 and J usage is TRBJ1-5; 10 bases map to TRBD1. The V gene end was trimmed by 3 bases and the J gene end by 5 bases; junction bases not matched to a gene: 7. Per germline, CDR1 MNHNS and CDR2 SASEGT. The CDR3 loop spans 16 amino acids. The chain's CDR3 is CASSEGDRGFYQPQHF. CDR3 DNA sequence: TGTGCCAGCAGTGAGGGGGACAGGGGATTCTATCAGCCCCAGCATTTT.

The chain links TRBV6-5 to TRBJ2-7; 10 nucleotides line up with TRBD1. The V and J ends lost 2 bases and 4 bases, in that order; junction bases with no gene match: 5. Germline CDR1 is MNHEY and CDR2 is SVGAGI. The CDR3 covers 15 residues. The CDR3 DNA follows: TGTGCCAGCAGTTACACCCGGACAGGGGGATACGAGCAGTACTTC. Protein: CASSYTRTGGYEQYF.

With respect to this clone: This sample also contains other DNA sequences that code for the same CDR3. The chain employs TRBV4-1 and TRBJ1-5; 7 bases line up with TRBD1. Trimming at V came to 1 base and at J to 6 bases, leaving 6 bases not matched to a gene. CDR1 is MGHRA, CDR2 YSYEKL, per germline. The CDR3 covers 15 residues. The CDR3 DNA reads as TGCGCCAGCAGCCAAGCCGGAGGGGGCGGTCAGCCCCAGCATTTT. Translation: CASSQAGGGGQPQHF.

The V gene is TRBV18, the J gene TRBJ2-3; 9 nucleotides line up with TRBD1. The germline gives CDR1 KGHSH, CDR2 LQKENI. CDR3 length equals 15 residues. Trimming cost V 3 bases and J 8 bases; bases outside gene matches: 9. The CDR3, as DNA: TGTGCCAGCTCACCCCGGACAGGGGAAAGGGGTACGCAGTATTTT. Translating it yields CASSPRTGERGTQYF. Together with reference TRBV18 and TRBJ2-3, the CDR3 gives the full variable domain: NAGVMQNPRHLVRRRGQEARLRCSPMKGHSHVYWYRQLPEEGLKFMVYLQKENIIDESGMPKERFSAEFPKEGPSILRIQQVVRGDSAAYFCASSPRTGERGTQYFGPGTRLTVL.

The J gene is TRBJ2-1, the V gene TRBV3-1 (or the pseudogene TRBV3-2); TRBD2 matches 8 bases. CDR3 length equals 15 residues. V lost 1 base, J lost 8 bases, and 7 bases stayed unmatched. Per the germline V gene, CDR1 is LGHDT and CDR2 is YNNKEL (reference sequence). CDR3 nucleotide sequence: TGTGCCAGCAGCCAAGTGCTTAGCGGGAACGATGAGCAGTTCTTC. Its protein product is CASSQVLSGNDEQFF.

Only one count was recorded for this clone. The V gene is TRBV28, the J gene TRBJ2-5, with D possibly TRBD2 on 5 matching bases. Trimming stripped 8 bases from V and 2 bases from J, with 18 bases between. The CDR3 is made up of 15 amino acids. Looked up from germline, CDR1 is MDHEN and CDR2 is SYDVKM. DNA of the CDR3: TGTGCCAGCTTCCCTCTCGGGGAAAAACAAGAGACCCAGTACTTC. This translates into CASFPLGEKQETQYF.

The chain links TRBV18 to TRBJ1-1; D not resolved. V lost 3 bases and J lost 5, with 13 bases in between. Germline-derived CDR1 and CDR2 are KGHSH and LQKENI. This CDR3 is built from 14 residues. CDR3: CASSPWREGTEAFF. The CDR3 DNA reads TGTGCCAGCTCACCTTGGAGGGAAGGGACTGAAGCTTTCTTT. Together with reference TRBV18 and TRBJ1-1, the CDR3 gives the full variable domain: NAGVMQNPRHLVRRRGQEARLRCSPMKGHSHVYWYRQLPEEGLKFMVYLQKENIIDESGMPKERFSAEFPKEGPSILRIQQVVRGDSAAYFCASSPWREGTEAFFGQGTRLTVV.

V gene TRBV3-1 (or the pseudogene TRBV3-2) combines with J gene TRBJ2-3; TRBD1 matches 8 bases. V shed 1 base, J shed 7 bases, and the junction held 7 bases outside the gene matches. CDR3 length equals 15 residues. Per germline, CDR1 LGHDT and CDR2 YNNKEL (reference sequence). The CDR3 spells CASSQARGTGNTQYF. The CDR3 DNA is TGTGCCAGCAGCCAAGCGAGGGGGACAGGTAATACGCAGTATTTT.

This chain links TRBV2 with TRBJ2-2; D possibly corresponds to TRBD1 (5 bases). The germline V gene has CDR1 SNHLY and CDR2 FYNNEI. This CDR3 contains 17 residues. Trimming shortened V by 1 base and J by 0 bases, and 12 bases separated the two germline ends. The CDR3 loop reads CASSEGAWGPNTGELFF. DNA for the CDR3: TGTGCCAGCAGTGAAGGGGCGTGGGGCCCGAACACCGGGGAGCTGTTTTTT.

V is TRBV9 and J is TRBJ2-7, with TRBD2 matching 7 bases. J lost 0 bases, V lost 4 bases, and 7 bases had no gene match. Per germline, CDR1 SGDLS and CDR2 YYNGEE. The CDR3 has 15 amino acids. The CDR3 bases are TGTGCCAGCAGCCTCCTAGCGGACGCCTCCTACGAGCAGTACTTC. It yields the protein CASSLLADASYEQYF.

This clone appeared a single time. The V gene is TRBV6-1, the J gene TRBJ1-3; D unresolved. CDR1 is MNHNS, CDR2 SASEGT, per germline. The CDR3 contains 15 residues. V was clipped by 3 bases and J by 0 bases, with 9 bases between them. CDR3 sequence reads: CASSDGLSSGNTIYF. The DNA of the CDR3 is TGTGCCAGCAGTGATGGACTCAGCTCTGGAAACACCATATATTTT.

This chain joins TRBV6-5 and TRBJ2-7; 9 bases agree with TRBD1. The CDR3 spans 14 residues. J was trimmed by 2 bases and V by 6 bases; bases with no gene match: 5. Germline V gives CDR1 MNHEY, CDR2 SVGAGI. CDR3 DNA sequence: TGTGCCAGCAGGGGGGGACAGGGAACCTACGAGCAGTACTTC. Translating gives CASRGGQGTYEQYF.

The chain recombines TRBV19 with TRBJ1-5; weak D call: TRBD1 (5 bases). CDR3 length equals 14 residues. Germline-derived CDR1 and CDR2 are LNHDA and SQIVND (reference sequence). The ends were cut back, 6 bases at V and 4 bases at J, with 13 bases in the middle. This CDR3 reads CASRGVLGNQPQHF. The CDR3 DNA reads TGTGCCAGTAGAGGGGTCCTGGGGAATCAGCCCCAGCATTTT.

The genes are TRBV7-9 and TRBJ2-7; 9 positions agree with TRBD2. The length of the CDR3 is 17 residues. The germline V gene encodes CDR1 SEHNR and CDR2 FQNEAQ (reference sequence). V lost 2 bases, J lost 2 bases, and 10 bases stayed unmatched. In DNA, the CDR3 is TGTGCCAGCAGCTTAACGAAAGGCGGGAGGGCAACCTACGAGCAGTACTTC. It translates to CASSLTKGGRATYEQYF.

This clone was observed a single time. The chain recombines TRBV7-2 with TRBJ2-1; TRBD2 agrees at 7 bases. The CDR3 is 11 residues long. Losses at the gene ends were 3 bases for V and 13 bases for J; bases not matched to a gene: 3. Germline CDR1 is SGHTA and CDR2 is FQGNSA. The chain's CDR3 is CASSLGRAQFF. In DNA, the CDR3 is TGTGCCAGCAGCTTGGGGAGGGCCCAGTTCTTC.